Listed here are 13 T cell receptor beta chains from one sample, sequenced in a study of technical replicates of blood from a handful of donors. Profiled with immunoSEQ multiplex PCR; TCRdb holds only in-frame clones, not every one. Of fewer than 85,000 clones in the sample, roughly 90% are singletons; the top ten hold under 5.5%. The sample taken for sequencing was PBMCs. The receptors were gathered from a human donor in good health. Some clones in this sample may be carry-over from other donors' samples.

The chain employs TRBV7-9 and TRBJ2-1; no clear D. Trimming took off 3 bases at V and 9 bases at J, with 6 bases between the two ends. The CDR3 is 11 amino acids. Germline CDR1 is SEHNR and CDR2 is FQNEAQ (reference sequence). The DNA of the CDR3 is TGTGCCAGCAGCTTGAAGAGTGAGCAGTTCTTC. Amino acid sequence: CASSLKSEQFF.

The rearrangement uses TRBV2 and TRBJ2-3; D gene unclear. CDR1 is SNHLY and CDR2 is FYNNEI in the germline V gene. This CDR3 has 14 residues. Trimming shortened V by 4 bases and J by 3 bases, and 11 bases separated the two germline ends. The CDR3: CASSVPRGTDTQYF. The CDR3 DNA reads as TGTGCCAGCAGTGTCCCCCGAGGAACAGATACGCAGTATTTT.

The CDR3 sequence is CASSGLTSGWGNTIYF. The CDR3 DNA reads TGTGCCAGCAGTGGCCTGACATCGGGATGGGGAAACACCATATATTTT. The V gene is TRBV2, the J gene TRBJ1-3; unclear D gene. The germline V gene has CDR1 SNHLY and CDR2 FYNNEI. Trimming shortened V by 4 bases and J by 4 bases, and 17 bases separated the two germline ends. The CDR3 consists of 16 residues. The full variable domain, completed using reference TRBV2 and TRBJ1-3, is EPEVTQTPSHQVTQMGQEVILRCVPISNHLYFYWYRQILGQKVEFLVSFYNNEISEKSEIFDDQFSVERPDGSNFTLKIRSTKLEDSAMYFCASSGLTSGWGNTIYFGEGSWLTVV.

This rearrangement joins TRBV6-1 to TRBJ1-2; D might be TRBD1 (6 bases). Germline CDR1 and CDR2: MNHNS and SASEGT. V was cut by 8 bases and J by 4 bases, with 14 bases left in between. This CDR3 comprises 13 residues. The CDR3 bases are TGTGCCAGCTTGAGGACAGTCGGCTATGGCTACACCTTC. Translated: CASLRTVGYGYTF.

This clone appeared once. CDR3 sequence reads: CASSRPGLAGASQETQYF. CDR3 bases: TGCGCCAGCAGCCGACCGGGACTAGCGGGGGCGTCGCAAGAGACCCAGTACTTC. This chain connects TRBV4-1 to TRBJ2-5, with 14 nucleotides matching TRBD2. The ends lost 4 bases at V and 2 bases at J; junction bases unmatched: 9. The CDR3 totals 18 residues. Germline-derived CDR1 and CDR2 are MGHRA and YSYEKL.

V usage is TRBV10-3 and J usage is TRBJ2-1, with TRBD1 identical over 7 bases. The CDR3 covers 15 residues. Germline values: CDR1 ENHRY, CDR2 SYGVKD. V lost 2 bases to trimming and J lost 5 bases; unmatched junction nucleotides: 6. CDR3 nucleotides: TGTGCCATCAGTGAGCTAGACAGGGCTGACAATGAGCAGTTCTTC. This encodes CAISELDRADNEQFF.

The V gene is TRBV5-1, the J gene TRBJ2-3; weak D call: TRBD1 (5 bases). This CDR3 region has 14 residues. Trimming removed 4 bases from V and 8 bases from J, with 17 bases in between. CDR1 is SGHRS and CDR2 is YFSETQ in the germline V gene. CDR3 loop: CASSPTTDSGTQYF. Written as DNA, the CDR3 is TGCGCCAGCAGCCCAACGACAGACTCGGGTACGCAGTATTTT.

The chain couples TRBV7-2 to TRBJ1-5, with 7 bases aligning to TRBD1. CDR1 is SGHTA and CDR2 is FQGNSA in the germline V gene. The length of the CDR3 is 17 residues. V trimming: 4 bases; J trimming: 0 bases; junction bases outside the gene matches: 9. The CDR3 loop reads CASSSRDSLNSNQPQHF. CDR3 nucleotide sequence: TGTGCCAGCAGCTCTCGGGACAGCCTGAATAGCAATCAGCCCCAGCATTTT. The variable domain in full, completed from reference TRBV7-2 and TRBJ1-5, reads GAGVSQSPSNKVTEKGKDVELRCDPISGHTALYWYRQSLGQGLEFLIYFQGNSAPDKSGLPSDRFSAERTGGSVSTLTIQRTQQEDSAVYLCASSSRDSLNSNQPQHFGDGTRLSIL.

Concerning this clone: One end of the junction fails to match germline, which may point to a read error. The chain joins TRBV28 to TRBJ2-1; D perhaps matches TRBD1 (5 bases). This CDR3 comprises 13 residues. Germline V gives CDR1 MDHEN, CDR2 SYDVKM. CDR3 sequence (DNA): TGTGCCAGCAGCTTATCTGGGGCAAATGAGCAGTTCTTC. This encodes CASSLSGANEQFF.

The gene calls are TRBV7-9 and TRBJ1-1; no clear D. The CDR3 is 18 residues long. From germline, CDR1 is SEHNR and CDR2 FQNEAQ (reference sequence). The V end lost 8 bases, the J end lost 1 base, and 26 bases lay between the germline ends. The CDR3 region has the DNA TGTGCCAGCCAACCCACCGCCAGAGGATCACGGGGGAACACTGAAGCTTTCTTT. It specifies CASQPTARGSRGNTEAFF. Together with reference TRBV7-9 and TRBJ1-1, the CDR3 gives the full variable domain: DTGVSQNPRHKITKRGQNVTFRCDPISEHNRLYWYRQTLGQGPEFLTYFQNEAQLEKSRLLSDRFSAERPKGSFSTLEIQRTEQGDSAMYLCASQPTARGSRGNTEAFFGQGTRLTVV.

V is TRBV7-9 and J is TRBJ1-2; TRBD1 is a possible D gene (6 bases). CDR3 length: 17 amino acids. CDR1 is SEHNR and CDR2 is FQNEAQ in the germline V gene (reference sequence). Trimming left V 1 base short and J 3 bases short, with 18 bases between. CDR3 loop: CASSLGAGQELYYGYTF. DNA of the CDR3: TGTGCCAGCAGCTTAGGAGCGGGACAAGAATTATACTATGGCTACACCTTC.

The V call is TRBV5-4, the J call TRBJ2-2; unclear D gene. The germline gives CDR1 SGHNT, CDR2 YYREEE (reference sequence). Trimming shortened V by 0 bases and J by 1 base, and 7 bases separated the two germline ends. The CDR3 extends over 15 amino acids. As DNA, the CDR3 is TGTGCCAGCAGCTTGGGACTGGAGAACACCGGGGAGCTGTTTTTT. This translates into CASSLGLENTGELFF.

The gene calls are TRBV19 and TRBJ2-5; a possible D gene is TRBD1 (6 bases). This CDR3 is 13 amino acids long. Trimming removed 5 bases at V and 1 base at J, with 8 bases between. Germline CDR1 reads LNHDA; CDR2 reads SQIVND (reference sequence). CDR3 sequence reads: CASSLGAQETQYF. CDR3 DNA sequence: TGTGCCAGTAGTTTGGGGGCCCAAGAGACCCAGTACTTC.